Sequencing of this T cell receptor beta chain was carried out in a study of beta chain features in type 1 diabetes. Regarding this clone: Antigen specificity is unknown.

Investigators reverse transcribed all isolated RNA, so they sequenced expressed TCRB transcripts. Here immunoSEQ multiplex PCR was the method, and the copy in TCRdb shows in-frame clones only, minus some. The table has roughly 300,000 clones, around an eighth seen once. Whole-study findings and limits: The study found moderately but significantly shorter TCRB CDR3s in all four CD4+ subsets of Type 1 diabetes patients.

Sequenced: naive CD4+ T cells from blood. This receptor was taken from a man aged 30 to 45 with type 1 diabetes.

CDR3 DNA: TGCGCCAGCAGCTTGGACTTGAATGAGCAGTTCTTC. Translated, it gives CASSLDLNEQFF. This sequence joins TRBV5-1 and TRBJ2-1; D remains ambiguous. CDR1 and CDR2 from the germline V gene are SGHRS and YFSETQ. The CDR3 totals 12 residues. Trimming pared 0 bases from V and 7 bases from J, leaving 5 bases between. Together with reference TRBV5-1 and TRBJ2-1, the CDR3 gives the full variable domain: KAGVTQTPRYLIKTRGQQVTLSCSPISGHRSVSWYQQTPGQGLQFLFEYFSETQRNKGNFPGRFSGRQFSNSRSEMNVSTLELGDSALYLCASSLDLNEQFFGPGTRLTVL.